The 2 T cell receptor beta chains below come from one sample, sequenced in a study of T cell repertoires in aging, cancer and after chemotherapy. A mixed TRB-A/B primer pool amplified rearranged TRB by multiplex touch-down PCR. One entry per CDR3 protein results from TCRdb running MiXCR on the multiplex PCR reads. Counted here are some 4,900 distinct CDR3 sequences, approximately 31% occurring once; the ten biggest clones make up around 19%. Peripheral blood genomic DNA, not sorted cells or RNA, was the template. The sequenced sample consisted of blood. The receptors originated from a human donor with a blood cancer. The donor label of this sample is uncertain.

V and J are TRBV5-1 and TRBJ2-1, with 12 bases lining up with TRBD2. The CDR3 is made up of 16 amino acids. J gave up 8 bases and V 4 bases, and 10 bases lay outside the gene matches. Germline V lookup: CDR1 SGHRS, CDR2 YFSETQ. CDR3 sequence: CASSQTSGRNVDEQFF. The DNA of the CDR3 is TGCGCCAGCAGCCAAACTAGCGGGAGGAATGTCGATGAGCAGTTCTTC.

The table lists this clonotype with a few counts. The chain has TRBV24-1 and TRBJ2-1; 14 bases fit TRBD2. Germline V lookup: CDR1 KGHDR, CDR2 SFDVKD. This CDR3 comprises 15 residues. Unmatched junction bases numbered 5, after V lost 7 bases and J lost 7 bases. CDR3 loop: CATRGTSGRDNEQFF. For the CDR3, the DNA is TGTGCCACCAGGGGGACTAGCGGGAGAGATAATGAGCAGTTCTTC.